Listed below are T cell receptor beta chains from one sample, sequenced in a study of OX40 agonist ivuxolimab in advanced cancers. Profiled with immunoSEQ multiplex PCR; TCRdb holds only in-frame clones, not every one. Altogether tens of thousands of clones are present, roughly 90% being singletons, with the ten largest covering around 0.95%. The sequenced sample was CD4+ or CD8+ T cells sorted from blood, obtained in a trial of the OX40 agonist ivuxolimab. The receptors were gathered from an adult with an advanced solid tumor such as melanoma, head and neck, liver or kidney cancer. Both conserved end residues are part of each CDR3. Each record gives: J gene, clone size, V gene, D gene, CDR3 DNA, CDR3 protein. The D gene is left open where the match is weak. A row's size may be missing; if present it is once, few, many or a size class.

TRBJ1-5,-,TRBV28,-,TGTGCCAGCAGTCTTCTACCGGGACAAGGCAATCAGCCCCAGCATTTT,CASSLLPGQGNQPQHF
TRBJ2-5,-,TRBV2,-,TGTGCCAGCAGTGTAACAGGGTTTAGGGAGACCCAGTACTTC,CASSVTGFRETQYF
TRBJ2-5,-,TRBV15,TRBD1,TGTGCCACCAGGCCCCGGGACAGGGTGGAGACCCAGTACTTC,CATRPRDRVETQYF
TRBJ2-2,-,TRBV18,-,TGTGCCAGCTCACCGGTCGGGGATAACGGGGAGCTGTTTTTT,CASSPVGDNGELFF
TRBJ1-2,-,TRBV9,-,TGTGCCAGCAGCTACAATTGGGGCTACACCTTC,CASSYNWGYTF
TRBJ2-7,few,TRBV6-1,-,TGTGCCAGCAGTGAAGCCGTCGGGGCGAGGGGCCCCTTTGAGCAGTACTTC,CASSEAVGARGPFEQYF
TRBJ1-2,-,TRBV7-9,-,TGTGCCAGCAGCTTAGCGATGGGGGAAGGTTACTATGGCTACACCTTC,CASSLAMGEGYYGYTF
TRBJ2-5,few,TRBV7-3,TRBD2,TGTGCCAGCAGCTTAGTGACTAGCGAGACCCAGTACTTC,CASSLVTSETQYF
TRBJ2-3,-,TRBV2,TRBD2,TGTGCCAGCGCGGGAGTGAAAACAGATACGCAGTATTTT,CASAGVKTDTQYF
TRBJ1-2,-,TRBV2,-,TGTGCCAGCAGTGAAGGAGGGACGTATGGCTACACCTTC,CASSEGGTYGYTF
TRBJ1-5,-,TRBV23-1,TRBD1,TGCGCCAGCAGTCCCCCTCAGGGGGGACAGGGGGCTCAGCCCCAGCATTTT,CASSPPQGGQGAQPQHF
TRBJ2-3,-,TRBV7-2,TRBD2,TGTGCCAGCAGCTTAGTGGCTAGCGGGGGCACAGATACGCAGTATTTT,CASSLVASGGTDTQYF
TRBJ2-2,-,TRBV18,-,TGTGCCAGCTCACCGCGCCCCGCGAACACCGGGGAGCTGTTTTTT,CASSPRPANTGELFF
TRBJ1-5,-,TRBV11-3,TRBD1,TGTGCCAGCAGCTTAGAATCGACAGGGGCCAATCAGCCCCAGCATTTT,CASSLESTGANQPQHF
TRBJ2-5,-,TRBV6-6,TRBD2,TGTGCCAGCAGACTAGCGGGAGGGGAGACCCAGTACTTC,CASRLAGGETQYF
TRBJ1-5,-,TRBV27,-,TGTGCCAGCAGTCGAGGGACCTTCAATCAGCCCCAGCATTTT,CASSRGTFNQPQHF
TRBJ1-5,once,TRBV28,-,TGTGCCAGCAGAGGTGCAGGGGAAGTTGTCCAGCCCCAGCATTTT,CASRGAGEVVQPQHF
TRBJ2-7,once,TRBV11-2,-,TGTGCCAGCAACCCTGGGGGGAGCTCCTACGAGCAGTACTTC,CASNPGGSSYEQYF
TRBJ2-7,-,TRBV7-3,TRBD1,TGTGCCAGCAGCTGGGGACAGCAAGAAATCGAGCAGTACTTC,CASSWGQQEIEQYF
TRBJ1-5,-,TRBV5-8,TRBD1,TGTGCCAGCAGCCCCGGGACAGGGGGCGCGTATGGTCAGCCCCAGCATTTT,CASSPGTGGAYGQPQHF
TRBJ2-7,-,TRBV30,TRBD2,TGTGCCTGGAGCCCCTGGGGGAGGGGACGGTACGAGCAGTACTTC,CAWSPWGRGRYEQYF
TRBJ2-2,medium-sized,TRBV30,-,TGTGCCTGGCTGGGCCTAGAGAGCACCGGGGAGCTGTTTTTT,CAWLGLESTGELFF
TRBJ2-1,once,TRBV5-1,-,TGCGCCAGCTCCCCGGCGGGGAGGGGGCCCCTCAATGAGCAGTTCTTC,CASSPAGRGPLNEQFF
TRBJ2-1,-,TRBV6-4,-,TGTGCCAGCTCCCTATGGGCCCTAGAGCAGTTCTTC,CASSLWALEQFF